This is a list of T cell receptor beta chains from one sample in a study of response to subunit inactivated influenza vaccine. TCRdb fed the RT-PCR reads into MiXCR, producing one record per CDR3 protein. Among about 540,000 distinct CDR3 sequences listed, roughly 25% were seen once. The same data also went into a second study, on T cells expressing NK-cell markers.

The material sequenced was CD4+ T cells sorted from PBMCs, taken 11 to 12 days after vaccination. These receptors were taken from a man aged 45-65 years who received an inactivated influenza vaccine. Each CDR3 is given with its conserved first and last residue. The D gene is left open where the match is weak. Rows give clone size only sometimes, using once, few, many, or a class for an expanded clone.

length: 17
J: TRBJ2-2
size: -
D: -
V: TRBV28
CDR3: CASSFPPSRASAGELFF
DNA: TGTGCCAGCAGTTTTCCACCATCGAGGGCTAGCGCCGGGGAGCTGTTTTTT

length: 14
J: TRBJ2-2
size: -
D: -
V: TRBV19
CDR3: CASSLLSNTGELFF
DNA: TGTGCCAGTAGTCTCCTCTCGAACACCGGGGAGCTGTTTTTT

length: 14
J: TRBJ1-4
size: -
D: -
V: TRBV10-3
CDR3: CAISDMGANEKLFF
DNA: TGTGCCATCAGTGATATGGGAGCTAATGAAAAACTGTTTTTT

length: 14
J: TRBJ2-5
size: -
D: -
V: TRBV6-1
CDR3: CASSKGGAEETQYF
DNA: TGTGCCAGCAGTAAAGGTGGGGCAGAAGAGACCCAGTACTTC

length: 15
J: TRBJ2-2
size: few
D: TRBD1
V: TRBV5-5
CDR3: CASSLRTGFSGELFF
DNA: TGTGCCAGCAGCTTGAGGACAGGGTTTAGCGGGGAGCTGTTTTTT

length: 15
J: TRBJ2-1
size: few
D: -
V: TRBV7-2
CDR3: CASSPGLESYNEQFF
DNA: TGTGCCAGCAGCCCTGGTTTGGAATCCTACAATGAGCAGTTCTTC

length: 14
J: TRBJ2-7
size: -
D: -
V: TRBV29-1
CDR3: CSVDRGESSYEQYF
DNA: TGCAGCGTTGATAGGGGGGAATCCTCCTACGAGCAGTACTTC

length: 12
J: TRBJ1-2
size: few
D: -
V: TRBV20-1
CDR3: CSAFSTPVGYTF
DNA: TGCAGTGCTTTCTCCACCCCAGTTGGCTACACCTTC

length: 22
J: TRBJ2-3
size: -
D: TRBD2
V: TRBV4-1
CDR3: CASSQVNPGLAGGVTSTDTQYF
DNA: TGCGCCAGCAGCCAAGTTAACCCGGGACTAGCGGGGGGCGTTACTAGCACAGATACGCAGTATTTT

length: 13
J: TRBJ2-5
size: few
D: TRBD1
V: TRBV20-1
CDR3: CSARDTGVETQYF
DNA: TGCAGTGCTAGGGACACAGGGGTAGAGACCCAGTACTTC

length: 15
J: TRBJ1-6
size: -
D: -
V: TRBV7-9
CDR3: CASSFLGAKDSPLHF
DNA: TGTGCCAGCAGCTTTTTGGGAGCCAAGGATTCACCCCTCCACTTT

length: 16
J: TRBJ2-3
size: few
D: TRBD2
V: TRBV6-1
CDR3: CASSVGLAGGRDTQYF
DNA: TGTGCCAGCAGTGTTGGACTAGCGGGGGGTCGAGATACGCAGTATTTT

length: 15
J: TRBJ2-1
size: few
D: -
V: TRBV5-5
CDR3: CASSLVTGSYNEQFF
DNA: TGTGCCAGCAGCTTGGTTACAGGGTCCTACAATGAGCAGTTCTTC

length: 11
J: TRBJ1-2
size: few
D: TRBD1
V: TRBV3-1
CDR3: CASSQGDRATF
DNA: TGTGCCAGCAGCCAAGGGGACAGGGCCACCTTC

length: 14
J: TRBJ1-3
size: few
D: -
V: TRBV15
CDR3: CATSPGLSGNTIYF
DNA: TGTGCCACCAGCCCGGGGCTCTCTGGAAACACCATATATTTT

length: 13
J: TRBJ1-5
size: few
D: -
V: TRBV27
CDR3: CASSHGPSQPQHF
DNA: TGTGCCAGCAGCCACGGCCCTAGTCAGCCCCAGCATTTT

length: 15
J: TRBJ2-7
size: -
D: -
V: TRBV4-1
CDR3: CASSQEQGGGYEQYF
DNA: TGCGCCAGCAGCCAAGAACAGGGTGGAGGTTACGAGCAGTACTTC

length: 16
J: TRBJ2-1
size: once
D: TRBD2
V: TRBV25-1
CDR3: CASSGPVAGAYNEQFF
DNA: TGTGCCAGCAGTGGCCCGGTGGCGGGGGCCTACAATGAGCAGTTCTTC

length: 14
J: TRBJ2-4
size: -
D: -
V: TRBV10-2
CDR3: CASSVLGAKNIQYF
DNA: TGCGCCAGCAGTGTCCTGGGCGCCAAAAACATTCAGTACTTC

length: 15
J: TRBJ1-6
size: -
D: -
V: TRBV7-2
CDR3: CASSLAQGGNSPLHF
DNA: TGTGCCAGCAGCTTAGCGCAGGGTGGGAATTCACCCCTCCACTTT

length: 15
J: TRBJ2-5
size: -
D: -
V: TRBV7-9
CDR3: CASSTGGRVAETQYF
DNA: TGTGCCAGCAGCACGGGCGGCAGGGTGGCAGAGACCCAGTACTTC

length: 20
J: TRBJ1-6
size: few
D: -
V: TRBV20-1
CDR3: CSARDYSRHPYSGSYSPLHF
DNA: TGCAGTGCTAGAGATTATTCCAGGCACCCCTATTCCGGGAGTTATTCACCCCTCCACTTT

length: 14
J: TRBJ1-1
size: -
D: TRBD1
V: TRBV5-1
CDR3: CASSPDRADTEAFF
DNA: TGCGCCAGCAGCCCGGACAGGGCTGACACTGAAGCTTTCTTT

length: 13
J: TRBJ1-1
size: few
D: -
V: TRBV15
CDR3: CATSNLGWTEAFF
DNA: TGTGCCACCAGCAACCTTGGATGGACTGAAGCTTTCTTT

length: 13
J: TRBJ2-5
size: -
D: -
V: TRBV12-3/TRBV12-4
CDR3: CASARRDQETQYF
DNA: TGTGCCAGCGCCCGGCGGGACCAAGAGACCCAGTACTTC

length: 15
J: TRBJ1-1
size: -
D: TRBD1
V: TRBV4-2
CDR3: CASSQGQGAYPEAFF
DNA: TGTGCCAGCAGCCAGGGACAGGGGGCGTATCCTGAAGCTTTCTTT

length: 14
J: TRBJ1-2
size: few
D: TRBD1
V: TRBV12-3/TRBV12-4
CDR3: CASSWGQGVRGYTF
DNA: TGTGCCAGCAGTTGGGGACAGGGCGTACGTGGCTACACCTTC

length: 12
J: TRBJ1-1
size: few
D: -
V: TRBV6-1
CDR3: CASRKEDLQAFF
DNA: TGTGCCAGCAGGAAGGAGGACTTACAGGCTTTCTTT

length: 13
J: TRBJ2-1
size: many
D: TRBD1
V: TRBV5-1
CDR3: CASSSNRGNEQFF
DNA: TGTGCCAGCAGCTCAAACAGGGGTAATGAGCAGTTCTTC

length: 16
J: TRBJ2-7
size: few
D: TRBD2
V: TRBV27
CDR3: CASSRKTSGSSYEQYF
DNA: TGTGCCAGCAGTCGAAAAACTAGCGGGAGCTCCTACGAGCAGTACTTC

length: 13
J: TRBJ2-7
size: -
D: -
V: TRBV6-2/TRBV6-3
CDR3: CASRDSSRHEQYF
DNA: TGTGCCAGCAGAGACAGTAGCCGGCACGAGCAGTACTTC

length: 15
J: TRBJ2-1
size: few
D: TRBD1
V: TRBV4-2
CDR3: CASSQDNRDRSEQFF
DNA: TGTGCCAGCAGCCAAGATAATAGGGACAGAAGTGAGCAGTTCTTC

length: 14
J: TRBJ2-7
size: -
D: TRBD1
V: TRBV5-4
CDR3: CASSSLGTAYEQYF
DNA: TGTGCCAGCAGCTCCCTGGGGACAGCCTACGAGCAGTACTTC

length: 15
J: TRBJ2-7
size: -
D: TRBD2
V: TRBV29-1
CDR3: CSVEEAGTSGYEQYF
DNA: TGCAGCGTTGAAGAGGCCGGGACTAGCGGATACGAGCAGTACTTC

length: 14
J: TRBJ2-1
size: -
D: -
V: TRBV20-1
CDR3: CSASKGSRYNEQFF
DNA: TGCAGTGCGTCGAAAGGGAGTCGGTACAATGAGCAGTTCTTC

length: 14
J: TRBJ2-1
size: few
D: -
V: TRBV11-2
CDR3: CASSPSGAYNEQFF
DNA: TGTGCCAGCAGCCCCTCTGGAGCCTACAATGAGCAGTTCTTC

length: 16
J: TRBJ2-2
size: once
D: -
V: TRBV9
CDR3: CASSVASGTPTGELFF
DNA: TGTGCCAGCAGCGTAGCAAGCGGCACCCCCACCGGGGAGCTGTTTTTT

length: 15
J: TRBJ1-5
size: few
D: -
V: TRBV6-1
CDR3: CATGPGGEGNQPQHF
DNA: TGTGCCACAGGACCCGGGGGCGAGGGCAATCAGCCCCAGCATTTT

length: 19
J: TRBJ2-2
size: -
D: TRBD2
V: TRBV10-3
CDR3: CAISEPLAGPISGTGELFF
DNA: TGTGCCATCAGTGAACCTCTAGCGGGGCCGATTTCGGGCACCGGGGAGCTGTTTTTT

length: 12
J: TRBJ1-2
size: few
D: -
V: TRBV27
CDR3: CASSDSPYGYTF
DNA: TGTGCCAGCAGTGACAGCCCCTATGGCTACACCTTC

length: 16
J: TRBJ2-7
size: once
D: -
V: TRBV18
CDR3: CASSLSPGLNPYEQYF
DNA: TGTGCCAGCTCACTAAGCCCGGGACTTAATCCGTACGAGCAGTACTTC

length: 14
J: TRBJ2-3
size: many
D: -
V: TRBV29-1
CDR3: CSGSGVFSTDTQYF
DNA: TGCAGCGGGTCCGGGGTTTTTAGCACAGATACGCAGTATTTT

length: 15
J: TRBJ2-3
size: -
D: -
V: TRBV7-8
CDR3: CASSLMDLITDTQYF
DNA: TGTGCCAGCAGCTTAATGGATTTAATAACAGATACGCAGTATTTT

length: 16
J: TRBJ2-5
size: few
D: -
V: TRBV11-2
CDR3: CASSHPTGPGRETQYF
DNA: TGTGCCAGCAGCCATCCCACTGGGCCGGGGAGAGAGACCCAGTACTTC

length: 15
J: TRBJ1-6
size: -
D: TRBD1
V: TRBV29-1
CDR3: CSVASGTGDNSPLHF
DNA: TGCAGCGTTGCCTCCGGGACAGGGGATAATTCACCCCTCCACTTT

length: 15
J: TRBJ2-5
size: few
D: TRBD2
V: TRBV27
CDR3: CASRGAAGGSETQYF
DNA: TGTGCCAGTCGGGGGGCAGCGGGGGGTAGTGAGACCCAGTACTTC

length: 14
J: TRBJ2-5
size: -
D: -
V: TRBV7-9
CDR3: CASSPRLAQETQYF
DNA: TGTGCCAGCAGCCCCCGGCTAGCCCAAGAGACCCAGTACTTC

length: 18
J: TRBJ2-5
size: few
D: TRBD2
V: TRBV28
CDR3: CASSLTSGRAMTQETQYF
DNA: TGTGCCAGCAGTCTGACTAGCGGGAGGGCCATGACCCAAGAGACCCAGTACTTC

length: 14
J: TRBJ1-4
size: few
D: -
V: TRBV4-3
CDR3: CASSPGPGRQKLFF
DNA: TGCGCCAGCAGCCCAGGACCGGGACGGCAAAAACTGTTTTTT

length: 16
J: TRBJ2-3
size: few
D: TRBD2
V: TRBV12-3/TRBV12-4
CDR3: CASSLFSGGSPDTQYF
DNA: TGTGCCAGCAGTTTATTCAGCGGGGGGTCGCCAGATACGCAGTATTTT

length: 13
J: TRBJ2-7
size: -
D: TRBD2
V: TRBV27
CDR3: CASRGGMVHEQYF
DNA: TGTGCCAGCAGGGGAGGGATGGTACACGAGCAGTACTTC

length: 12
J: TRBJ2-7
size: -
D: -
V: TRBV28
CDR3: CASSSLHYEQYF
DNA: TGTGCCAGCAGTTCTCTCCATTACGAGCAGTACTTC

length: 16
J: TRBJ2-1
size: few
D: TRBD1
V: TRBV2
CDR3: CASSERQTGGRNEQFF
DNA: TGTGCCAGCAGTGAGCGCCAGACAGGGGGCAGGAATGAGCAGTTCTTC

length: 13
J: TRBJ1-3
size: few
D: -
V: TRBV4-1
CDR3: CASQPLGGNTIYF
DNA: TGCGCCAGCCAGCCGCTTGGGGGAAACACCATATATTTT

length: 18
J: TRBJ2-3
size: -
D: -
V: TRBV5-1
CDR3: CASSSGTGFSGVSGTQYF
DNA: TGCGCCAGCAGCTCCGGGACAGGGTTTAGCGGGGTTTCGGGTACGCAGTATTTT

length: 17
J: TRBJ1-6
size: few
D: -
V: TRBV15
CDR3: CATSRDRLGSIYSPLHF
DNA: TGTGCCACCAGCAGAGACAGGCTAGGGTCTATCTATTCACCCCTCCACTTT

length: 16
J: TRBJ1-1
size: -
D: TRBD1
V: TRBV11-3
CDR3: CASSSTRDRVGTEAFF
DNA: TGTGCCAGCAGCTCCACGCGGGACAGGGTGGGGACTGAAGCTTTCTTT

length: 13
J: TRBJ2-5
size: -
D: -
V: TRBV29-1
CDR3: CSVAPGMRETQYF
DNA: TGCAGCGTTGCTCCAGGGATGCGGGAGACCCAGTACTTC

length: 14
J: TRBJ1-2
size: -
D: -
V: TRBV6-5
CDR3: CASSYGGGIYGYTF
DNA: TGTGCCAGCAGTTACGGCGGGGGGATCTATGGCTACACCTTC